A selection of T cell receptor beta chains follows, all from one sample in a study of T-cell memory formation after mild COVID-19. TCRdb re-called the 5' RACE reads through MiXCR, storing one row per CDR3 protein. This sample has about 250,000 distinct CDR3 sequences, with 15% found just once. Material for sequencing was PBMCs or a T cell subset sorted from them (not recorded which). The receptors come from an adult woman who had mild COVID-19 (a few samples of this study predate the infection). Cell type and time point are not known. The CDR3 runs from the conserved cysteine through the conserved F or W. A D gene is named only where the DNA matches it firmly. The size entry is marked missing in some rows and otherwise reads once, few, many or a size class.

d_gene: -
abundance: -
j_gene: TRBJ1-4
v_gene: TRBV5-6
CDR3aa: CASTSIGTATNEKLFF
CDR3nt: TGTGCCAGCACCTCGATAGGGACTGCAACTAATGAAAAACTGTTTTTT

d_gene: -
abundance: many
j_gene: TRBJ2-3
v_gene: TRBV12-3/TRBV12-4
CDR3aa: CASSEGLADTQYF
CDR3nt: TGTGCCAGCAGTGAGGGACTCGCGGATACGCAGTATTTT

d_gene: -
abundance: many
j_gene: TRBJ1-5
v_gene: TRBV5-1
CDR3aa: CASSPGQSSNQPQHF
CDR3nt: TGCGCCAGCAGTCCTGGACAGTCGAGCAATCAGCCCCAGCATTTT

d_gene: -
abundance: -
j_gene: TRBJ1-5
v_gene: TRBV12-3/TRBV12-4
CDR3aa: CASSPPNQPQHF
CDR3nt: TGTGCCAGTAGCCCTCCGAATCAGCCCCAGCATTTT

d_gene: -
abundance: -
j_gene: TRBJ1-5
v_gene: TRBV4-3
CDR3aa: CASSPWTDGNQPQHF
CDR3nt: TGCGCCAGCAGCCCGTGGACGGATGGCAATCAGCCCCAGCATTTT

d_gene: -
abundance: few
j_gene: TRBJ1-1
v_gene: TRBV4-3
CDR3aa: CASSQDRLTEAFF
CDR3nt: TGCGCCAGCAGCCAAGATCGACTCACTGAAGCTTTCTTT

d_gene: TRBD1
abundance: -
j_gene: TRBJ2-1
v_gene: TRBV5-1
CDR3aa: CASSTGEPGGNEQFF
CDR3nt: TGCGCCAGCAGCACCGGTGAGCCAGGGGGCAATGAGCAGTTCTTC

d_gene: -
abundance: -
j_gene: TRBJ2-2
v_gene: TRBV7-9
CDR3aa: CASSLSLSTGELFF
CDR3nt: TGTGCCAGCAGCTTAAGTCTAAGCACCGGGGAGCTGTTTTTT

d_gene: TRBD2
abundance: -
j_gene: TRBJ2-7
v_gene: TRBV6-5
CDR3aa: CASSPDGLAGVQNF
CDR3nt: TGTGCCAGCAGCCCCGACGGATTAGCGGGGGTCCAGAACTTC

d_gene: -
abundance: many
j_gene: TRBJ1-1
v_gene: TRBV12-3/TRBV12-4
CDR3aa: CASSLDGSYNTEAFF
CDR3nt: TGTGCCAGCAGTTTAGATGGCAGTTATAACACTGAAGCTTTCTTT

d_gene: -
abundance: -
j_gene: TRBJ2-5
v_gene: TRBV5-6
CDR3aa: CASSLGQSLTQYF
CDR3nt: TGTGCCAGCAGCTTGGGCCAGTCGCTGACCCAGTACTTC

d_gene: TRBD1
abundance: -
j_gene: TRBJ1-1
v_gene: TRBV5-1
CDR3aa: CASSAGTGGWNTEAFF
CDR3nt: TGCGCCAGCAGCGCGGGGACAGGGGGCTGGAACACTGAAGCTTTCTTT

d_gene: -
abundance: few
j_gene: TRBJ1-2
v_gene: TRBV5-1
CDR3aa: CASSSGPGIYGYTF
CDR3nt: TGCGCCAGCAGCTCTGGACCGGGAATCTATGGCTACACCTTC

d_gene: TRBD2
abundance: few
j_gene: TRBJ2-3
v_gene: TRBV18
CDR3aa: CASSPSSGVRDTQYF
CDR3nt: TGTGCCAGCTCACCGAGTAGCGGGGTCCGGGATACGCAGTATTTT

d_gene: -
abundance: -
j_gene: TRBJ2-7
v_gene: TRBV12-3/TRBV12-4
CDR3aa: CASSLSRPYEQYF
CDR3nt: TGTGCCAGCAGTTTATCCAGGCCCTACGAGCAGTACTTC

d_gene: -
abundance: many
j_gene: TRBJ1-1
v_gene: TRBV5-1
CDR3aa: CASSLELRTGTEAFF
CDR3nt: TGCGCCAGCAGCTTGGAGCTCAGGACGGGGACTGAAGCTTTCTTT

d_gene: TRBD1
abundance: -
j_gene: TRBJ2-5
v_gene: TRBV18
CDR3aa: CASSTTGTEKETQYF
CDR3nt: TGTGCCAGCTCAACTACCGGGACAGAGAAAGAGACCCAGTACTTC

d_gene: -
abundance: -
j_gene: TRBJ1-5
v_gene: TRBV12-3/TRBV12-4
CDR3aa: CASSLPRDNQPQHF
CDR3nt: TGTGCCAGCAGTTTACCGAGGGACAATCAGCCCCAGCATTTT

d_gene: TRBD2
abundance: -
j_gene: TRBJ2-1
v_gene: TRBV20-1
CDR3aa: CSALTGGGSSYNEQFF
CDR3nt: TGCAGTGCTCTAACTGGCGGGGGAAGCTCCTACAATGAGCAGTTCTTC

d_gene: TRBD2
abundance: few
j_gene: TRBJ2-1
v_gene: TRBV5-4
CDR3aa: CASSLELAGGPSEQFF
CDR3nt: TGTGCCAGCAGCTTGGAATTAGCGGGGGGGCCTAGTGAGCAGTTCTTC

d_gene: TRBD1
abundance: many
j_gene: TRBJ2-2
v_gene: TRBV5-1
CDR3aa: CASRPDRVGIDGELFF
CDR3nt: TGCGCCAGCAGACCTGACAGGGTGGGAATCGACGGGGAGCTGTTTTTT

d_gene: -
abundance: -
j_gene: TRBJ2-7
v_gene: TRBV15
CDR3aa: CATSRDSGFSYEQYF
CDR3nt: TGTGCCACCAGCAGAGATTCGGGCTTTTCTTACGAGCAGTACTTC

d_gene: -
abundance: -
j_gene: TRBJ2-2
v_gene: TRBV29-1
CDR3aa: CSVGLPRGELFF
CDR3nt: TGCAGCGTTGGACTACCTCGAGGGGAGCTGTTTTTT

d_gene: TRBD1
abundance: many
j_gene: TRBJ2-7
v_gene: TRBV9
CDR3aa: CASADRGSYEQYF
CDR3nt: TGTGCCAGCGCGGACAGGGGATCCTACGAGCAGTACTTC

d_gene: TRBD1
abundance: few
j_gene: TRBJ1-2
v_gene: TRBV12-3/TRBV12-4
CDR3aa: CASSSLADRPLEGYTF
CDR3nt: TGTGCCAGCAGTTCACTCGCGGACAGGCCCTTAGAGGGCTACACCTTC

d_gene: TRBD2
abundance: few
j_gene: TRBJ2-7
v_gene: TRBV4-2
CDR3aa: CASSQVSGGVKSREQYF
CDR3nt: TGTGCCAGCAGCCAAGTTAGCGGGGGAGTAAAGTCCCGCGAGCAGTACTTC

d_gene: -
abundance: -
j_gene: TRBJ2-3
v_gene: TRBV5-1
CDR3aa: CASSLQTTDTQYF
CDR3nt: TGCGCCAGCAGCCTCCAGACAACAGATACGCAGTATTTT

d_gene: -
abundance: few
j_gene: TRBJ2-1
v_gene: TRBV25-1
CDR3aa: CASSELGSQQFF
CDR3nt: TGTGCCAGCAGTGAGTTAGGTAGCCAGCAGTTCTTC

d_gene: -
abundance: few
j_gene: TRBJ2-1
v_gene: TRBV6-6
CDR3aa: CASSYDRQAPYNEQFF
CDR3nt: TGTGCCAGCAGTTACGACAGGCAAGCACCCTACAATGAGCAGTTCTTC

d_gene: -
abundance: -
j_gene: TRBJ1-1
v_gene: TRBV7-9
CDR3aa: CASSLGGSRANTEAFF
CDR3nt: TGTGCCAGCAGCTTAGGCGGAAGCAGGGCGAACACTGAAGCTTTCTTT

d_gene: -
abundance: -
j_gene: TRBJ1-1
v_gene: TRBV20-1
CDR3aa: CSARGLAQGKNTEAFF
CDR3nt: TGCAGTGCTAGAGGTTTGGCACAGGGAAAGAACACTGAAGCTTTCTTT

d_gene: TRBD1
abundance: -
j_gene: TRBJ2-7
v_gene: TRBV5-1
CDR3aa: CASSEGTGNKYEQYF
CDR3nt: TGCGCCAGCAGCGAGGGGACAGGGAACAAGTACGAGCAGTACTTC

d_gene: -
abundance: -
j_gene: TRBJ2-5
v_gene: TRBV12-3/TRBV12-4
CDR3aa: CASSKTQETQYF
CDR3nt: TGTGCCAGCAGCAAGACCCAAGAGACCCAGTACTTC

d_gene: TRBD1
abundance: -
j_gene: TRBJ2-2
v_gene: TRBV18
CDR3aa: CASSPPGQGNTGELFF
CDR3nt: TGTGCCAGCTCACCACCGGGACAGGGTAACACCGGGGAGCTGTTTTTT

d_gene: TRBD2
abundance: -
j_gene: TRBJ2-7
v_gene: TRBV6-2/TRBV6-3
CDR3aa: CASALGYGRMDEQYF
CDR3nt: TGTGCCAGCGCCTTAGGATACGGGAGGATGGATGAGCAGTACTTC

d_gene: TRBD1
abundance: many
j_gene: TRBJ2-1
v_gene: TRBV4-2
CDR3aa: CASSPRTGGNEQFF
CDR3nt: TGTGCCAGCAGCCCCCGGACAGGGGGCAATGAGCAGTTCTTC

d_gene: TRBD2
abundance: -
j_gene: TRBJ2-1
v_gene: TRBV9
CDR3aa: CASSVNPLGAGFEQFF
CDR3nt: TGTGCCAGCAGCGTAAACCCCCTGGGAGCGGGGTTTGAGCAGTTCTTC

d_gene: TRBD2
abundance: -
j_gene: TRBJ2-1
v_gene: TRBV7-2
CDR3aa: CASSLRGSGGADNEQFF
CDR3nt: TGTGCCAGCAGCTTAAGGGGCTCCGGGGGGGCCGACAATGAGCAGTTCTTC

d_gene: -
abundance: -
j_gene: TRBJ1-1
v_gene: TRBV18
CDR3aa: CASSLDQEAFF
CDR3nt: TGTGCCAGCTCACTGGACCAAGAAGCTTTCTTT

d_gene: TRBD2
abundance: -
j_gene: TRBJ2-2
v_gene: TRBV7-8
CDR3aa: CASSLRRGGSRWELFF
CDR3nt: TGTGCCAGCAGCTTACGGCGCGGGGGGAGTAGGTGGGAGCTGTTTTTT

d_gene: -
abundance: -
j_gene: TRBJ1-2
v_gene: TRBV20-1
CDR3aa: CSARVGQSNYGYTF
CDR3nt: TGCAGTGCTAGAGTAGGACAGTCGAACTATGGCTACACCTTC

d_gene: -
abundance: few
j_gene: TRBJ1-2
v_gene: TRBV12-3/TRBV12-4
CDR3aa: CASRPRFRNSYGYTF
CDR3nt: TGTGCCAGCAGGCCCAGGTTCCGAAACTCCTATGGCTACACCTTC

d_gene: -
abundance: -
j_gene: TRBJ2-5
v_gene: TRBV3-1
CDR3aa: CASSQGHKQETQYF
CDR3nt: TGTGCCAGCAGCCAGGGACACAAGCAAGAGACCCAGTACTTC